One sample yielded the 9 T cell receptor beta chains listed below, sequenced in a study of cytomegalovirus exposure and HLA in healthy donors. 60 Vbeta and 13 Jbeta primers were used in PCR. The repertoire was sequenced with immunoSEQ multiplex PCR; TCRdb's copy has only in-frame clones and lacks some. The sample lists nearly 95,000 clones, about 60% occurring once. The sample taken for sequencing was PBMCs. The receptors here all came from a young woman in good health and CMV-seronegative.

This CDR3 reads CASSQDPRLAGSPGSYNEQFF. In DNA form, the CDR3 reads TGCGCCAGCAGCCAAGATCCCCGACTAGCGGGGTCCCCAGGCTCCTACAATGAGCAGTTCTTC. The chain joins TRBV4-1 to TRBJ2-1, with 11 bases fitting TRBD2. Germline V lookup: CDR1 MGHRA, CDR2 YSYEKL. CDR3 length: 21 residues. The V segment lost 0 bases and the J segment 0 bases; nucleotides outside the gene matches: 13.

A single count supports this clone. The chain employs TRBV2 and TRBJ1-2; D may be TRBD1 (6 bases). V shed 1 base and J shed 7 bases, with 13 bases lying between them. This CDR3 spans 14 amino acids. Germline lookup yields CDR1 SNHLY and CDR2 FYNNEI. DNA of the CDR3: TGTGCCAGCAGTGAAGGGAGCAGGGGCCCTGGCTACACCTTC. Its protein is CASSEGSRGPGYTF.

The V and J genes are TRBV14 and TRBJ2-7; no definite D call. The V end lost 3 bases, the J end lost 2 bases, and 2 bases lay between the germline ends. This CDR3 region has 11 residues. In germline, CDR1 is SGHDN, CDR2 FVKESK. CDR3 loop: CASSHAYEQYF. The CDR3 DNA reads as TGTGCCAGCAGCCACGCCTACGAGCAGTACTTC.

This chain joins TRBV7-2 and TRBJ2-7, with TRBD2 as a possible D gene (5 bases). The ends were cut back, 4 bases at V and 2 bases at J, with 12 bases in the middle. This CDR3 is 14 amino acids long. From germline, CDR1 is SGHTA and CDR2 FQGNSA. In DNA, the CDR3 is TGTGCCAGCAGCTCACCCGGGAAACCCTACGAGCAGTACTTC. It is translated as CASSSPGKPYEQYF.

The J gene is TRBJ1-2, the V gene TRBV9; D gene uncertain. Germline V lookup: CDR1 SGDLS, CDR2 YYNGEE. This CDR3 region has 13 residues. The V end lost 6 bases, the J end lost 1 base, and 10 bases lay between the germline ends. The CDR3 coding sequence is TGTGCCAGCACCCCGAGGGATAACTATGGCTACACCTTC. Protein: CASTPRDNYGYTF.

The rearrangement joins TRBV28 to TRBJ2-7, with 12 bases identical to TRBD2. CDR1 and CDR2 (germline): MDHEN, SYDVKM. This CDR3 contains 15 residues. After removal of 7 bases from V and 4 bases from J, the junction contained 8 bases not matched to a gene. CDR3 sequence reads: CASNTRTSGKYEQYF. Here the CDR3 DNA reads TGTGCCAGCAATACCAGGACTAGCGGGAAATACGAGCAGTACTTC. Variable domain in full (rest from reference TRBV28 and TRBJ2-7): DVKVTQSSRYLVKRTGEKVFLECVQDMDHENMFWYRQDPGLGLRLIYFSYDVKMKEKGDIPEGYSVSREKKERFSLILESASTNQTSMYLCASNTRTSGKYEQYFGPGTRLTVT.

This chain joins TRBV6-1 and TRBJ1-2; D call uncertain. Trimming stripped 6 bases from V and 4 bases from J, with 6 bases between. The CDR3 contains 11 residues. The germline V gene encodes CDR1 MNHNS and CDR2 SASEGT. CDR3 DNA: TGTGCCAGCAGGGGGAGCTATGGCTACACCTTC. Translated, it gives CASRGSYGYTF.

This rearrangement joins TRBV15 to TRBJ1-1; D perhaps matches TRBD1 (5 bases). V lost 0 bases and J 5 bases, leaving 7 bases between the germline ends. The germline V gene has CDR1 LNHNV and CDR2 YYDKDF (reference sequence). This CDR3 contains 13 residues. The CDR3 sequence is CATSRDQGTEAFF. The CDR3 DNA sequence: TGTGCCACCAGCAGAGATCAGGGTACTGAAGCTTTCTTT.

This clone was observed a few times. The chain is built from TRBV19 and TRBJ2-7; D is unresolved. The length of the CDR3 is 15 residues. Germline CDR1 LNHDA, CDR2 SQIVND (reference sequence). V was shortened by 10 bases and J by 6 bases, with 25 bases between the two germline ends. The CDR3 coding sequence is TGTGCCACCCTTGCCAACCTTCGAAGCGTGTGCGAGCAGTACTTC. Residues: CATLANLRSVCEQYF.